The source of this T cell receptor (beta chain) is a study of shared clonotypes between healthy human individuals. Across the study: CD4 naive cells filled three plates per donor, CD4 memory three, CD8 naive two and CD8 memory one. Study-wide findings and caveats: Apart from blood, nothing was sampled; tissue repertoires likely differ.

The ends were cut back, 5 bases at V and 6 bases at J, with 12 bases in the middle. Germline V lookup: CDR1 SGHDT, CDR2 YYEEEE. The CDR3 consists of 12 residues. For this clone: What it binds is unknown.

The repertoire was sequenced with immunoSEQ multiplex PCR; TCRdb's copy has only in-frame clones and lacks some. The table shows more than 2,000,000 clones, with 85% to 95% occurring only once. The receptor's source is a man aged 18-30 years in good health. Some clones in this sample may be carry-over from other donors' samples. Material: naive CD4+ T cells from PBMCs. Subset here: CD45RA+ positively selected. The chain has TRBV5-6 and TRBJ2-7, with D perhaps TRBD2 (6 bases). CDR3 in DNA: TGTGCCAGCAGAGGAGGGAGTCGCGAGCAGTACTTC. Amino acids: CASRGGSREQYF.